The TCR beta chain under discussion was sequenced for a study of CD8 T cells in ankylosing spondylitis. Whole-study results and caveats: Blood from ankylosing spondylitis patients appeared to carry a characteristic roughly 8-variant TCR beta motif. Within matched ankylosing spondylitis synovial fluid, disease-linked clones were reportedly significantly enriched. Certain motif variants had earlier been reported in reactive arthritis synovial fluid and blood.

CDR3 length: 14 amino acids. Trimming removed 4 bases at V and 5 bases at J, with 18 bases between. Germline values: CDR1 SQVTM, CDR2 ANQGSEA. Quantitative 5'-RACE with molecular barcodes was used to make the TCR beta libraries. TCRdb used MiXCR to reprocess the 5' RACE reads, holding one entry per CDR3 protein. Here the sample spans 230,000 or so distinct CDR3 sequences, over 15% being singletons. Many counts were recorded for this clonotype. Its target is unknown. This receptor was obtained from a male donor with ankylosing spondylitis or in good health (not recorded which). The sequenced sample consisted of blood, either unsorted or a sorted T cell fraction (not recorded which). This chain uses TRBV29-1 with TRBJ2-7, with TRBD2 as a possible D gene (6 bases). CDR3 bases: TGCAGCGTTGTTATCTGGCGGGATCCCGACGAGCAGTACTTC. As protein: CSVVIWRDPDEQYF.